These 15 T cell receptor beta chains were sequenced from one sample in a study of T cell changes during pregnancy in multiple sclerosis. Libraries were prepared by immunoSEQ multiplex PCR; TCRdb keeps only in-frame clonotypes and omits some of them. The sample lists tens of thousands of clones, approximately 96% occurring once. The sequenced sample was peripheral blood, obtained in the second trimester of pregnancy. The source of these receptors is a female donor with multiple sclerosis, enrolled in a pregnancy study.

The gene calls are TRBV7-2 and TRBJ2-7; 7 bases agree with TRBD1. Germline V gene sequence: CDR1 SGHTA, CDR2 FQGNSA. The CDR3 loop spans 15 amino acids. J was trimmed by 5 bases and V by 1 base; bases with no gene match: 8. The CDR3 DNA is TGTGCCAGCAGCTTAGTGACAGGGATAATGAACGAGCAGTACTTC. Translating it yields CASSLVTGIMNEQYF.

This clone was observed once. This rearrangement joins TRBV7-2 to TRBJ2-6, with D possibly being TRBD1 (6 bases). Per germline, CDR1 SGHTA and CDR2 FQGNSA. V lost 1 base and J 2 bases, leaving 18 bases between the germline ends. CDR3 length: 19 amino acids. In DNA, the CDR3 is TGTGCCAGCAGCTTAGGGGGGCCTGCCCTGTGGGCTGGGGCCAACGTCCTGACTTTC. It specifies CASSLGGPALWAGANVLTF.

The chain links TRBV19 to TRBJ1-5; 10 nucleotides align to TRBD1. Per the germline V gene, CDR1 is LNHDA and CDR2 is SQIVND (reference sequence). The CDR3 is 16 amino acids. Germline trimming cut 5 bases from V and 4 bases from J; bases unmatched to any gene: 8. CDR3 sequence reads: CASSVTGGSPNQPQHF. DNA of the CDR3: TGTGCCAGTAGTGTGACAGGGGGCTCTCCGAATCAGCCCCAGCATTTT. Full variable domain (rest looked up from reference TRBV19 and TRBJ1-5): DGGITQSPKYLFRKEGQNVTLSCEQNLNHDAMYWYRQDPGQGLRLIYYSQIVNDFQKGDIAEGYSVSREKKESFPLTVTSAQKNPTAFYLCASSVTGGSPNQPQHFGDGTRLSIL.

This rearrangement joins TRBV4-3 to TRBJ2-2; 9 bases agree with TRBD1. This CDR3 has 15 residues. V lost 3 bases to trimming and J lost 8 bases; unmatched junction nucleotides: 7. Germline assignment: CDR1 LGHNA and CDR2 YSLEER. The CDR3 sequence is CASSQGQGLGGELFF. The CDR3 nucleotides read TGCGCCAGCAGCCAGGGACAGGGTTTGGGGGGGGAGCTGTTTTTT.

V gene TRBV6-1 combines with J gene TRBJ2-1, with 12 bases lining up with TRBD2. After removal of 4 bases from V and 6 bases from J, the junction contained 4 bases not matched to a gene. The CDR3 has 15 residues. Germline loops: CDR1 MNHNS, CDR2 SASEGT. CDR3 in amino acids: CASSGLAGEGNEQFF. In nucleotides, the CDR3 is TGTGCCAGCAGTGGACTAGCGGGGGAAGGCAATGAGCAGTTCTTC.

The V call is TRBV7-3, the J call TRBJ2-7; D is perhaps TRBD2 (6 bases). The CDR3 consists of 15 residues. The V end lost 1 base, the J end lost 2 bases, and 12 bases lay between the germline ends. CDR1 is SGHTA, CDR2 FQGTGA, per germline. The CDR3 nucleotides read TGTGCCAGCAGCTTAAGTTCCGGGGGAACCTACGAGCAGTACTTC. Its protein is CASSLSSGGTYEQYF.

V is TRBV9 and J is TRBJ2-1; TRBD1 matches 9 bases. CDR1 is SGDLS, CDR2 YYNGEE, per germline. Losses at the gene ends were 3 bases for V and 3 bases for J; bases not matched to a gene: 10. The CDR3 loop spans 17 amino acids. CDR3 in DNA: TGTGCCAGCAGCGATGGACAGGGGCCCGGAGTCTACAATGAGCAGTTCTTC. This sequence encodes CASSDGQGPGVYNEQFF.

The chain joins TRBV2 to TRBJ2-5, with 11 bases matching TRBD1. This CDR3 is 14 amino acids long. The ends lost 5 bases at V and 3 bases at J; junction bases unmatched: 2. CDR1 is SNHLY and CDR2 is FYNNEI in the germline V gene. CDR3 in amino acids: CASSRDRGKETQYF. The CDR3, as DNA: TGTGCCAGCAGTCGGGACAGGGGGAAAGAGACCCAGTACTTC.

The V gene is TRBV10-3, the J gene TRBJ2-1; 7 bases fit TRBD2. J lost 6 bases, V lost 3 bases, and 26 bases had no gene match. The CDR3 extends over 21 amino acids. Germline V gene lookup returns CDR1 ENHRY and CDR2 SYGVKD. The CDR3 DNA reads as TGTGCCATCAGTGATTCGCCTGTAATAGTTTCCTTGTCTGGGGGGGGCAATGAGCAGTTCTTC. Residues: CAISDSPVIVSLSGGGNEQFF.

This clone was seen more than once but under ten times. The chain joins TRBV10-3 to TRBJ1-1; D perhaps matches TRBD1 (6 bases). The CDR3 runs 13 residues. CDR1 is ENHRY, CDR2 SYGVKD, per germline. Trimming pared 4 bases from V and 5 bases from J, leaving 11 bases between. In nucleotides, the CDR3 is TGTGCCATCAGTGCGCAACAGGGAACTGAAGCTTTCTTT. It is translated as CAISAQQGTEAFF.

This chain connects TRBV4-2 to TRBJ2-5; no reliable D call. The germline V and J ends were trimmed by 1 base and 2 bases, with 8 bases remaining between them. This CDR3 spans 14 amino acids. From germline, CDR1 is LGHNA and CDR2 YNFKEQ. CDR3 nucleotide sequence: TGTGCCAGCAGCCAAGCGCAGATACAAGAGACCCAGTACTTC. Translating gives CASSQAQIQETQYF.

The rearrangement links TRBV19 to TRBJ2-3, with 8 bases lining up with TRBD2. The CDR3 is made up of 17 amino acids. The V gene end was trimmed by 1 base and the J gene end by 4 bases; junction bases not matched to a gene: 10. In germline, CDR1 is LNHDA, CDR2 SQIVND (reference sequence). The CDR3 loop reads CASSIARTSLGSDTQYF. The CDR3 nucleotides read TGTGCCAGTAGTATAGCTAGGACTAGCTTAGGGTCAGATACGCAGTATTTT.

J is TRBJ2-3 and V is TRBV20-1; unclear D gene. Between the trimmed V and J ends, which lost 5 bases and 6 bases, there was a span of 9 bases. Germline CDR1 reads DFQATT; CDR2 reads SNEGSKA (reference sequence). The CDR3 is made up of 11 amino acids. The CDR3 coding sequence is TGCAGTGCTGCCTACCGGGATACGCAGTATTTT. Protein: CSAAYRDTQYF.

CDR3 region: CASRGQGQETQYF. CDR3 bases: TGCGCCAGCAGAGGACAGGGACAAGAGACCCAGTACTTC. This chain joins TRBV10-2 and TRBJ2-5; 8 nucleotides agree with TRBD1. The germline V gene has CDR1 WSHSY and CDR2 SAAADI. Germline trimming cut 6 bases from V and 2 bases from J; bases unmatched to any gene: 2. The CDR3 spans 13 residues.

This sequence joins TRBV2 and TRBJ2-5, with 9 positions matching TRBD1. The trim removed 7 bases at V and 5 bases at J, leaving 14 bases unmatched. This CDR3 is built from 16 residues. The germline V gene encodes CDR1 SNHLY and CDR2 FYNNEI. CDR3 nucleotide sequence: TGTGCCAGCACTGCGAAGGGGGGACAGGGTAGGGAGACCCAGTACTTC. Protein product: CASTAKGGQGRETQYF. The full variable domain, completed using reference TRBV2 and TRBJ2-5, is EPEVTQTPSHQVTQMGQEVILRCVPISNHLYFYWYRQILGQKVEFLVSFYNNEISEKSEIFDDQFSVERPDGSNFTLKIRSTKLEDSAMYFCASTAKGGQGRETQYFGPGTRLLVL.